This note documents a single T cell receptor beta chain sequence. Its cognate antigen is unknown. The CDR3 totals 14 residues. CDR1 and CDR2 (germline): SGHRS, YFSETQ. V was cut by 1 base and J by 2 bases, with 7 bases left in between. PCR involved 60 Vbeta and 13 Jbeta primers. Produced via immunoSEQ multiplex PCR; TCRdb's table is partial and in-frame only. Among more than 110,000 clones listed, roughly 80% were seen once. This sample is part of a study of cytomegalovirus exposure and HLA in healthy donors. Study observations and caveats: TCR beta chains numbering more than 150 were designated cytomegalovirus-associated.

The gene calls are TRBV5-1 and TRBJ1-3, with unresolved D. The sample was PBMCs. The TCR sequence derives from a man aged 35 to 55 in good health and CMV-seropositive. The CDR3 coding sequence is TGCGCCAGCAGCTTGACGACAACTGGAAACACCATATATTTT. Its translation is CASSLTTTGNTIYF.